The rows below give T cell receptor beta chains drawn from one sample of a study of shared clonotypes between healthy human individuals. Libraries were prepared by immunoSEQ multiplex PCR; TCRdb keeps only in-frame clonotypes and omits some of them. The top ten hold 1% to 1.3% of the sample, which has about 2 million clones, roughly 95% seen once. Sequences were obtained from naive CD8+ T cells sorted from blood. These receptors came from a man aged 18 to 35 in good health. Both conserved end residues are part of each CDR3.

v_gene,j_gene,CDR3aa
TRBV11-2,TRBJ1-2,CASSLEGQGYGYTF
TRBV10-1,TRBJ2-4,CASSESETDVGF
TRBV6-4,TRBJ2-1,CASSDSIGTEQFF
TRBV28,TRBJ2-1,CASSLLTRNNEQFF
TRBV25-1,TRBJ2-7,CASSEEGEGSYEQYF
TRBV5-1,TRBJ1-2,CASSWSHWENGYTF
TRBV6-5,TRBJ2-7,CASSYLTSGRTYEQYF
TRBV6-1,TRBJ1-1,CASVYQAKAFF
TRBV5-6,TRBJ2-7,CASSLEVSYEQYF
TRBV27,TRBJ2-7,CASSWVAGGLEQYF
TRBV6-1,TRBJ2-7,CASVQYLGHYEQYF
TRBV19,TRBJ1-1,CASTLTGTLNTEAFF
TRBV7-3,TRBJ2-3,CASSHPEAVTDTQYF
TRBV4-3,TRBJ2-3,CASSHLFLLDTDTQYF
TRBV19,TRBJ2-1,CASKLGEGYNEQFF
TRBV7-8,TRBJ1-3,CASSLVTIPGQAVSGNTIYF
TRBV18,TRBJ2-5,CASSPADSGIAETQYF
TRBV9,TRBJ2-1,CASSVAASPYNEQFF
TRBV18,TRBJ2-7,CASSPPQSYEQYF
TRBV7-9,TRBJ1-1,CASTSGTGTGYTEAFF
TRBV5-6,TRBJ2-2,CASSFSSAGELFF
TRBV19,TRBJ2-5,CASSILGGRETQYF